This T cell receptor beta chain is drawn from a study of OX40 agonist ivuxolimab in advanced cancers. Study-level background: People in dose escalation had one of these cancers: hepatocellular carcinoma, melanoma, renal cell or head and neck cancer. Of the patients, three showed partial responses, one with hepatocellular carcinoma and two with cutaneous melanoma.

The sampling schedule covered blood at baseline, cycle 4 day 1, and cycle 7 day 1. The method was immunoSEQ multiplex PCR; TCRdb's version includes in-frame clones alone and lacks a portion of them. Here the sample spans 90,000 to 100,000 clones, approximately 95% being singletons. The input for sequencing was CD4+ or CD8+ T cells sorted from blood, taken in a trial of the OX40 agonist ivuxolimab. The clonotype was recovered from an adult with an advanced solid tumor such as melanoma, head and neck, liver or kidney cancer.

CDR3 in DNA: TGTGCCAGTAGTATGAGCGGAGGGGGGTACGAGCAGTACTTC. The encoded protein is CASSMSGGGYEQYF. V gene TRBV19 combines with J gene TRBJ2-7; the D gene could be TRBD1 or TRBD2 (6 bases each). Per the germline V gene, CDR1 is LNHDA and CDR2 is SQIVND (reference sequence). V was clipped by 3 bases and J by 4 bases, with 13 bases between them. The CDR3 runs to 14 residues.